The 14 T cell receptor beta chains presented below share a single source sample, sequenced in a study of cytomegalovirus exposure and HLA in healthy donors. PCR used 60 Vbeta primers and 13 Jbeta primers. The assay was immunoSEQ multiplex PCR, and TCRdb's table has in-frame clones only and misses some. The data hold about 160,000 clones, with roughly 85% observed a single time. The specimen sequenced was PBMCs. The receptors were gathered from a man aged 40-55 years in good health and CMV-seronegative.

On this clone: No DNA is shown, since the ends of the CDR3 on it are uncertain; the CDR3 is the one TCRdb lists. This chain's CDR3 is CASSKNIGEVGTGITGELFF. This chain connects TRBV21-1 to TRBJ2-2; the table's D call, TRBD1, was not checked against the DNA. TRBV21-1 has pseudogene status. Including both end residues, the CDR3 is 20 amino acids long.

The chain couples TRBV5-1 to TRBJ2-3; D gene ambiguous. V was pared by 3 bases and J by 1 base, with 15 bases between. Germline CDR1 reads SGHRS; CDR2 reads YFSETQ. CDR3 length: 16 residues. CDR3 sequence (DNA): TGCGCCAGCAGCTCACTCGACGGGTTCGGCACAGATACGCAGTATTTT. This gives the protein CASSSLDGFGTDTQYF.

About this clone: Within the sample, other DNA sequences also encode this same CDR3. The V and J genes are TRBV7-2 and TRBJ2-1, with 14 bases that match TRBD2. With V trimmed by 5 bases and J by 4 bases, 1 base remained unmatched. The CDR3 covers 15 residues. Germline V gene sequence: CDR1 SGHTA, CDR2 FQGNSA. The CDR3 here is CASSRLAGGYNEQFF. DNA for the CDR3: TGTGCCAGCAGCCGACTAGCGGGAGGGTACAATGAGCAGTTCTTC.

V usage is TRBV4-1 and J usage is TRBJ2-3; D may be TRBD2 (6 bases). The germline CDR1 and CDR2 sequences are MGHRA and YSYEKL. The ends were cut back, 3 bases at V and 0 bases at J, with 16 bases in the middle. CDR3 length: 17 residues. CDR3 residues: CASSHRTSAGSTDTQYF. Written as DNA, the CDR3 is TGCGCCAGCAGCCACCGTACGTCGGCGGGGAGCACAGATACGCAGTATTTT.

This chain's CDR3 is CASSDNRDSKLFF. In DNA, the CDR3 is TGTGCCAGCAGCGATAATAGGGACTCAAAACTGTTTTTT. The rearrangement uses TRBV6-1 and TRBJ1-4; TRBD1 is a possible D gene (5 bases). V was clipped by 6 bases and J by 10 bases, with 15 bases between them. The V gene's germline CDR1 is MNHNS and CDR2 SASEGT. The CDR3 consists of 13 residues.

This sequence joins TRBV5-1 and TRBJ2-7, with D possibly matching TRBD2 (6 bases). The CDR3 contains 15 residues. Per germline, CDR1 SGHRS and CDR2 YFSETQ. V was cut by 0 bases and J by 0 bases, with 10 bases left in between. The CDR3 DNA reads TGCGCCAGCAGCTTGGAGGTTAGCGGCTCCTACGAGCAGTACTTC. Amino acids: CASSLEVSGSYEQYF.

The rearrangement uses TRBV7-9 and TRBJ2-3; 7 positions match TRBD2. The CDR3 extends over 16 amino acids. V dropped 2 bases and J dropped 2; count of bases not matched to a gene: 7. CDR1 is SEHNR, CDR2 FQNEAQ, per germline (reference sequence). The CDR3: CASSLKASGDTDTQYF. The CDR3 nucleotides are TGTGCCAGCAGCTTAAAAGCTAGCGGAGACACAGATACGCAGTATTTT.

The chain carries TRBV29-1 and TRBJ2-5, with D maybe TRBD2 (5 bases). This CDR3 spans 12 amino acids. The V end was cut by 5 bases, the J end by 4 bases, with 11 bases between. Germline V lookup: CDR1 SQVTM, CDR2 ANQGSEA. This CDR3 is CSVREGGETQYF. DNA for the CDR3: TGCAGCGTTAGAGAGGGCGGAGAGACCCAGTACTTC.

The J gene is TRBJ2-1, the V gene TRBV7-9, with D possibly matching TRBD2 (5 bases). V lost 11 bases to trimming and J lost 4 bases, with 9 bases between them. CDR1 and CDR2 (germline): SEHNR, FQNEAQ (reference sequence). This CDR3 region has 11 residues. This chain's CDR3 is CAELVYNEQFF. The CDR3 DNA reads as TGTGCCGAACTAGTTTACAATGAGCAGTTCTTC.

This clone was seen only a few times. V usage is TRBV7-2 and J usage is TRBJ1-4; TRBD1 might be the D (5 bases). Germline V CDR1 and CDR2: SGHTA, FQGNSA. This CDR3 has 14 residues. Trimming removed 3 bases from V and 3 bases from J, with 8 bases in between. The CDR3 spells CASSLGGANEKLFF. CDR3 DNA: TGTGCCAGCAGCTTGGGGGGTGCTAATGAAAAACTGTTTTTT.

The chain joins TRBV7-8 to TRBJ2-2, with 8 bases aligning to TRBD1. The CDR3 totals 16 residues. From germline, CDR1 is SGHVS and CDR2 FQNEAQ. Trimming removed 5 bases from V and 3 bases from J; junction bases left unmatched: 8. The CDR3 region is CASSVMTGEYTGELFF. DNA of the CDR3: TGTGCCAGCAGCGTCATGACAGGGGAATACACCGGGGAGCTGTTTTTT. Complete variable domain (other parts from reference TRBV7-8 and TRBJ2-2): GAGVSQSPRYKVAKRGQDVALRCDPISGHVSLFWYQQALGQGPEFLTYFQNEAQLDKSGLPSDRFFAERPEGSVSTLKIQRTQQEDSAVYLCASSVMTGEYTGELFFGEGSRLTVL.

This clone has a single count. This rearrangement joins TRBV7-2 to TRBJ2-3; the match to TRBD2 covers 8 bases. After removal of 5 bases from V and 6 bases from J, the junction contained 13 bases not matched to a gene. CDR1 SGHTA and CDR2 FQGNSA come from the germline V gene. The CDR3 loop spans 16 amino acids. The CDR3 protein is CASSPQAGAISDTQYF. CDR3 in DNA: TGTGCCAGCAGCCCGCAAGCGGGAGCCATATCGGATACGCAGTATTTT.

This chain connects TRBV4-1 to TRBJ2-7; D is perhaps TRBD2 (6 bases). V was pared by 1 base and J by 4 bases, with 14 bases between. CDR1 is MGHRA, CDR2 YSYEKL, per germline. There are 15 residues in the CDR3. CDR3: CASSQVGGIEYEQYF. As DNA, the CDR3 is TGCGCCAGCAGCCAAGTCGGAGGGATCGAGTACGAGCAGTACTTC.

V is TRBV27 and J is TRBJ2-6; D ambiguous. This CDR3 spans 13 amino acids. Trimming took 6 bases from V and 0 from J, leaving 3 bases between them. Germline V CDR1 and CDR2: MNHEY, SMNVEV (reference sequence). The CDR3 sequence: CASSLSGANVLTF. CDR3 nucleotides: TGTGCCAGCAGCCTCTCTGGGGCCAACGTCCTGACTTTC.